The sequence of this T cell receptor beta chain was determined in a study of shared clonotypes between healthy human individuals. Overall study findings and caveats: Naive subsets typically showed greater estimated richness than memory subsets. Clonotypes which were not shared had lower generation probabilities than clonotypes that all four donors shared. Around 4.7% was the fraction of naive CD4 clonotypes found shared across several donors.

This CDR3 has 17 amino acids. The V gene's germline CDR1 is SNHLY and CDR2 FYNNEI. With V trimmed by 2 bases and J by 4 bases, 11 bases remained unmatched. As regards this clone: Its antigen is as yet unknown.

Measured with immunoSEQ multiplex PCR; TCRdb has only the in-frame clones, and not every one. The profile covers 1.5 million to 2.5 million clones, with about 95% appearing a single time and roughly 1.2% taken by the ten largest. Naive CD8 cells were CD45RO-negative, positively selected for CCR7, excluding terminally differentiated effector memory CD45RA+ cells. The chain carries TRBV2 and TRBJ2-5; 9 positions agree with TRBD2. The sample comprised naive CD8+ T cells sorted from blood. The TCR originated in a man between 18 and 35 years old in good health. CDR3 loop: CASSELLRREGGETQYF. The CDR3 DNA reads TGTGCCAGCAGTGAACTACTAAGGCGGGAGGGCGGAGAGACCCAGTACTTC.